The sequence of this T cell receptor beta chain was determined in a study of cytomegalovirus exposure and HLA in healthy donors. V lost 3 bases, J lost 8 bases, and 18 bases stayed unmatched. The germline gives CDR1 KGHSH, CDR2 LQKENI. CDR3 length: 18 residues. Both 60 Vbeta primers and 13 Jbeta primers went into the PCR. Some clones are missing from TCRdb's copy, which holds only in-frame ones; the method was immunoSEQ multiplex PCR. The sample has roughly 150,000 clones; under 90% are singletons. With regard to this clone: Its antigen is as yet unknown.

Regarding the study as a whole: Accurate predictions that matched the HLA-A and HLA-B alleles of most subjects were reportedly made from TCR beta sequences. Common viral pathogens seemed, in a later analysis, to connect with several of the most significant clusters. Donors were assumed by presence/absence analyses to have roughly uniform sequencing depth.

The donors comprised healthy bone marrow donors. This receptor was taken from a male donor in good health and CMV-seronegative. Sample: PBMCs. The chain joins TRBV18 to TRBJ1-2, with TRBD1 matching over 10 bases. CDR3 sequence: CASSPRRPGTGVLWGYTF. The DNA for the CDR3 is TGTGCCAGCTCACCCAGGAGACCCGGGACAGGGGTTCTGTGGGGCTACACCTTC.